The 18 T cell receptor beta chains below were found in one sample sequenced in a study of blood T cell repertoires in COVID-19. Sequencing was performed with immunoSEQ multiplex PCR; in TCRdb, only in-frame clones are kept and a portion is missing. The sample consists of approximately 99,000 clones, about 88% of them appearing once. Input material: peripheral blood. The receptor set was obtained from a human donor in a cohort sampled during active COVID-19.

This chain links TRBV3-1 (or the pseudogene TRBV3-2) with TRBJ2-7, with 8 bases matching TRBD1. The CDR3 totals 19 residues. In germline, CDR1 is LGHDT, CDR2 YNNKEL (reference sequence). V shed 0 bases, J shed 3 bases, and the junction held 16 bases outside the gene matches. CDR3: CASSQDEDRVGPRDYEQYF. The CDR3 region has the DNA TGTGCCAGCAGCCAAGATGAGGACAGGGTTGGACCTAGGGACTACGAGCAGTACTTC.

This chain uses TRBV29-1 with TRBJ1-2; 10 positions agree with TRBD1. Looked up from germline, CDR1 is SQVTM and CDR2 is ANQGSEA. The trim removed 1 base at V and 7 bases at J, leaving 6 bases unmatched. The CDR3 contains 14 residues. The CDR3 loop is CSVEGQGALSGYTF. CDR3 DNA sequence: TGCAGCGTTGAAGGACAGGGGGCCCTTTCTGGCTACACCTTC.

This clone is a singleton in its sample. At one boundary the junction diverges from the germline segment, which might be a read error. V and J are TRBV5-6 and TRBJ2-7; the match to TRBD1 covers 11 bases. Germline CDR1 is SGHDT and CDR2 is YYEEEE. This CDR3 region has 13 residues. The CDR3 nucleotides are TGTGCCAGCAGCTTGGGGACAGGGGGCGTTTGGGACTTC. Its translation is CASSLGTGGVWDF.

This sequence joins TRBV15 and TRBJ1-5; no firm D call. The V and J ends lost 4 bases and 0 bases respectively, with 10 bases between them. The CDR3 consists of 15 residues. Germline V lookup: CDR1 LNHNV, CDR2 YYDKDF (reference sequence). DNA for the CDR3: TGTGCCACCAGCATCGGACTTTATAGCAATCAGCCCCAGCATTTT. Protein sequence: CATSIGLYSNQPQHF.

CDR3 bases: TGTGCCAGCAGCGTAGAGGCAGGGGAGTACTACGAGCAGTACTTC. Translating gives CASSVEAGEYYEQYF. The V gene is TRBV9, the J gene TRBJ2-7; the D gene is possibly TRBD1 (6 bases). Germline loops: CDR1 SGDLS, CDR2 YYNGEE. The CDR3 loop spans 15 amino acids. V was shortened by 0 bases and J by 3 bases, with 13 bases between the two germline ends.

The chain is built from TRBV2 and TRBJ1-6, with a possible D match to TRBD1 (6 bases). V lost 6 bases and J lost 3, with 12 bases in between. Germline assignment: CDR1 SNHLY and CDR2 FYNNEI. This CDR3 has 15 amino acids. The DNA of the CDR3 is TGTGCCAGCAGGATACAGGGATACTATAATTCACCCCTCCACTTT. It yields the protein CASRIQGYYNSPLHF.

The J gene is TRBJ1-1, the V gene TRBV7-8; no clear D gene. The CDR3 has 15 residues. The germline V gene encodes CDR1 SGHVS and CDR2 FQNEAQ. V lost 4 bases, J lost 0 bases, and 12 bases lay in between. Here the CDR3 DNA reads TGTGCCAGCAGCTCGTCTGGACTCCTGAACACTGAAGCTTTCTTT. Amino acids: CASSSSGLLNTEAFF.

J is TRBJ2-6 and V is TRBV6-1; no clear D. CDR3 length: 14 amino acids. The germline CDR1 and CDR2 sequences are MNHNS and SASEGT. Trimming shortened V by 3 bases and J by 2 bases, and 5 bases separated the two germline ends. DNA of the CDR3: TGTGCCAGCAGTGAGGGCGCTGGGGCCAACGTCCTGACTTTC. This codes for CASSEGAGANVLTF.

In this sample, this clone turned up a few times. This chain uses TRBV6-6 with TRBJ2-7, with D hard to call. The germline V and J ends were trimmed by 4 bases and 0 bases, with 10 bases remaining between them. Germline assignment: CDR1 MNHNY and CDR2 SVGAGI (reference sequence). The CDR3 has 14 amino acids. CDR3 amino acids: CASSSPPSSYEQYF. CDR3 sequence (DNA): TGTGCCAGCAGTTCCCCTCCCAGCTCCTACGAGCAGTACTTC.

CDR3 protein: CASSGGEILAGPLDSTDTQYF. The CDR3 DNA reads as TGCGCCAGCAGCGGTGGAGAGATTCTAGCGGGCCCCTTGGATAGCACAGATACGCAGTATTTT. The chain employs TRBV5-1 and TRBJ2-3; 8 bases fit TRBD2. The V gene end was trimmed by 4 bases and the J gene end by 0 bases; junction bases not matched to a gene: 22. The CDR3 is 21 residues long. Looked up from germline, CDR1 is SGHRS and CDR2 is YFSETQ.

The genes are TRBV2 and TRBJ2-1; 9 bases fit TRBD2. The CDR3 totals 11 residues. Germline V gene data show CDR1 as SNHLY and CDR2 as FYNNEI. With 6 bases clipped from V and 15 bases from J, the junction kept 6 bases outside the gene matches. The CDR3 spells CASSSGTSPFF. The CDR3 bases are TGTGCCAGCAGCTCCGGGACTAGCCCGTTCTTC.

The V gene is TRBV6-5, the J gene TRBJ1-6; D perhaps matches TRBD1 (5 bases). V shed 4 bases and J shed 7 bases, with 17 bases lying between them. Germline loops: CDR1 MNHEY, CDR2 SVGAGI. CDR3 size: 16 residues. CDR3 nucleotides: TGTGCCAGCAGTTCGGACCTTGACAGTGGGAATTCACCCCTCCACTTT. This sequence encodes CASSSDLDSGNSPLHF.

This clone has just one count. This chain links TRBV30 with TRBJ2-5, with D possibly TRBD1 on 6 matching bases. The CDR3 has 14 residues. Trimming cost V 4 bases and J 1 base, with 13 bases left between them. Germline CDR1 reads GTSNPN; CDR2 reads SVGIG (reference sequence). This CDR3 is CAWTAGAGQETQYF. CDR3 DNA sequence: TGTGCCTGGACGGCAGGGGCAGGCCAAGAGACCCAGTACTTC.

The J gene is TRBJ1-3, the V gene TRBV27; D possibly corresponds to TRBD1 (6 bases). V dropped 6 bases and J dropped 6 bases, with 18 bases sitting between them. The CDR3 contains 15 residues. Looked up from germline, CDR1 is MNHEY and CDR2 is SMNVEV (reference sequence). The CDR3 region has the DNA TGTGCCAGCAGACAGGGACGCAATTCGGAAAACACCATATATTTT. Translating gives CASRQGRNSENTIYF.

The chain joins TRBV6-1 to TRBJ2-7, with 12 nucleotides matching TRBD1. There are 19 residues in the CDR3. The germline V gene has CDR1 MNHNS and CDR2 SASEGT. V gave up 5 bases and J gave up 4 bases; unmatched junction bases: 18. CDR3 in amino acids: CASSKGSELGTGGSYEQYF. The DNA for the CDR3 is TGTGCCAGCAGTAAAGGTTCCGAGTTGGGGACAGGGGGCTCATACGAGCAGTACTTC.

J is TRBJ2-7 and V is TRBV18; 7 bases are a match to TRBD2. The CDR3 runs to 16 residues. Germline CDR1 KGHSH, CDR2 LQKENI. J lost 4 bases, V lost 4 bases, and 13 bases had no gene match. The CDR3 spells CASSRASAGEWYEQYF. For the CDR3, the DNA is TGTGCCAGCTCACGGGCCTCGGCGGGAGAATGGTACGAGCAGTACTTC.

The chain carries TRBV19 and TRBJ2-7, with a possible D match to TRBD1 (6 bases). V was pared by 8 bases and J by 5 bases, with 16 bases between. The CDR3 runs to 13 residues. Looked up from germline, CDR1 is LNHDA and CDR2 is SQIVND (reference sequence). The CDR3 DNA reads TGTGCCAGTGGGATCACAGGGACCCACGAGCAGTACTTC. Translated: CASGITGTHEQYF.

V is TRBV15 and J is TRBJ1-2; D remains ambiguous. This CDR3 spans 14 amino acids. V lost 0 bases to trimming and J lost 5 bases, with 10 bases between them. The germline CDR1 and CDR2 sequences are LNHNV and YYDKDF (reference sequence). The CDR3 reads CATSRDLEGYGYTF. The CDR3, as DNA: TGTGCCACCAGCAGAGACCTAGAGGGATATGGCTACACCTTC.